The rows below give T cell receptor beta chains drawn from one sample of a study of CD4 T cell repertoires in COVID-19. Clones were sequenced by immunoSEQ multiplex PCR, and TCRdb holds only the in-frame ones, with some missing. The data contain some 80,000 clones, 83% of them singletons. The material was CD4+ T cells from peripheral blood, obtained after recovery from COVID-19. All receptors come from a human donor who had COVID-19. CDR3s include the opening cysteine and the closing phenylalanine or tryptophan. The D gene is left open where the match is weak.

d_call v_call cdr3_aa
NA TRBV5-8 CASSLRVSTGNTIYF
NA TRBV2 CASSDRKGVDIQYF
TRBD1 TRBV10-1 CASSERDRDGYTF
NA TRBV5-1 CASSNRETQYF
TRBD1 TRBV11-3 CASTRAGTGGITGELFF
TRBD1 TRBV7-8 CASSTGTGSTGELFF
NA TRBV24-1 CATRSRGGTEAFF
TRBD1 TRBV20-1 CSASAGTGYEQYF
TRBD2 TRBV28 CASSAAGGTTYEQYF
NA TRBV2 CASTPTASLGHVQYF
TRBD2 TRBV19 CASSLRLAGDERTQYF
TRBD1 TRBV2 CASRDRGRAKNIQYF
TRBD1 TRBV19 CASSTPQGQGANVLTF
TRBD1 TRBV29-1 CSVSRDSVAKNIQYF
NA TRBV5-6 CASSSLGGNYGYTF
TRBD2 TRBV24-1 CATRSGDTDTQYF
NA TRBV30 CAWSGRGGTYEQYF
NA TRBV10-3 CAISDYRNEQFF
NA TRBV28 CASSLFRVGGYTF
TRBD2 TRBV19 CASSEAGGTQGEQFF
TRBD1 TRBV9 CASSPRTGVTEAFF
NA TRBV4-1 CASSQAPDTSLEAFF
NA TRBV11-2 CASSSLTGEFYGYTF
TRBD1 TRBV6-2/TRBV6-3 CASSSGTGTYEQYF
TRBD1 TRBV6-5 CASSSGQAGAFF